The 28 T cell receptor beta chains below all came from one sample that was sequenced in a study of T cell responses to AZD1222 COVID-19 vaccine (dated by TCRdb to 2020 to 2022). The library was obtained by the immunoSEQ multiplex PCR assay. TCRdb retrieved this table from immuneACCESS and kept in-frame rearrangements only. Not all clones are present; in checked studies, unresolved V genes account for under half, and no reason is known for the remainder. The sample table lists under 45,000 clones, around four fifths of them with a count of one. The ten largest clones take up 15% to 20% of the sample. This specimen's time point label, interpreted: about 28 days (+/-7) after the second vaccine dose. The specimen comprised peripheral blood, sampled 28 days after the second AZD1222 dose. The source of these receptors is an adult who received the AZD1222 COVID-19 vaccine.

The genes are TRBV19 and TRBJ1-5; D ambiguous. V gave up 3 bases and J gave up 4 bases, with 10 bases separating them. This CDR3 has 14 residues. Germline CDR1 is LNHDA and CDR2 is SQIVND (reference sequence). Written as DNA, the CDR3 is TGTGCCAGTAGTATTGTCCCGGGGAATCAGCCCCAGCATTTT. It encodes CASSIVPGNQPQHF.

V is TRBV3-1 (or the pseudogene TRBV3-2) and J is TRBJ1-2; weak D call: TRBD1 (6 bases). The CDR3 is 15 residues long. The germline CDR1 and CDR2 sequences are LGHDT and YNNKEL (reference sequence). The V gene lost 4 bases and the J gene lost 6 bases, with 18 bases spanning the gap. CDR3: CASSLGRGALDGYTF. As DNA, the CDR3 is TGTGCCAGCAGCCTGGGGCGGGGGGCTCTGGATGGCTACACCTTC.

The gene calls are TRBV12-3 or TRBV12-4 and TRBJ2-5, with D perhaps matching TRBD1 (6 bases). The CDR3 is 12 amino acids. Trimming stripped 7 bases from V and 6 bases from J, with 12 bases between. CDR3 residues: CASTQGLKTQYF. In DNA, the CDR3 is TGTGCCAGCACACAGGGTTTGAAGACCCAGTACTTC.

V gene TRBV19 combines with J gene TRBJ1-1, with 9 nucleotides matching TRBD1. V gave up 5 bases and J gave up 6 bases; unmatched junction bases: 7. The CDR3 runs 14 residues. CDR1 LNHDA and CDR2 SQIVND come from the germline V gene (reference sequence). The CDR3 bases are TGTGCCAGTAGTCTACCACAGGGGGCATCTGAAGCTTTCTTT. It encodes CASSLPQGASEAFF.

This clone was seen only once. The chain couples TRBV10-3 to TRBJ1-6, with D possibly TRBD1 on 5 matching bases. This CDR3 contains 13 residues. Germline V gives CDR1 ENHRY, CDR2 SYGVKD. V was pared by 8 bases and J by 9 bases, with 14 bases between. The CDR3 protein is CAIGTGATSPLHF. DNA of the CDR3: TGTGCCATCGGGACGGGCGCAACTTCACCCCTCCACTTT.

The chain recombines TRBV6-6 with TRBJ2-1; TRBD1 matches 10 bases. From germline, CDR1 is MNHNY and CDR2 SVGAGI (reference sequence). This CDR3 spans 15 amino acids. V shed 7 bases and J 7 bases; nucleotides not matched to a gene: 10. The CDR3: CASTIPRTGGNEQFF. The DNA for the CDR3 is TGTGCCAGCACCATCCCCCGGACAGGGGGGAATGAGCAGTTCTTC.

The chain has TRBV5-1 and TRBJ2-7; 7 nucleotides agree with TRBD1. J was trimmed by 5 bases and V by 0 bases; bases with no gene match: 8. The CDR3 covers 15 residues. CDR1 is SGHRS, CDR2 YFSETQ, per germline. The CDR3 loop is CASSLAGDRAHEQYF. The CDR3, as DNA: TGCGCCAGCAGCTTGGCGGGTGACAGGGCCCACGAGCAGTACTTC.

This chain connects TRBV7-9 to TRBJ2-7, with a tentative D call TRBD2 (6 bases). The germline V gene encodes CDR1 SEHNR and CDR2 FQNEAQ (reference sequence). The CDR3 is 14 residues long. Trimming removed 4 bases from V and 5 bases from J, with 15 bases in between. CDR3: CASSSFRGINEQYF. The CDR3, as DNA: TGTGCCAGCAGCTCATTCCGGGGGATCAACGAGCAGTACTTC.

This clone occurred a few times. V usage is TRBV6-5 and J usage is TRBJ1-3; tentative D call: TRBD1 (5 bases). V lost 5 bases and J lost 4, with 9 bases in between. This CDR3 contains 13 residues. The germline CDR1 and CDR2 sequences are MNHEY and SVGAGI. The CDR3 is CASSRQGGNTIYF. The DNA for the CDR3 is TGTGCCAGCAGTAGGCAGGGAGGAAACACCATATATTTT.

The chain combines TRBV9 with TRBJ1-3; no reliable D call. Per germline, CDR1 SGDLS and CDR2 YYNGEE. Trimming removed 3 bases from V and 3 bases from J, with 13 bases in between. This CDR3 has 15 amino acids. CDR3 DNA: TGTGCCAGCAGCGAGGCCCCCCGGGTTGGAAACACCATATATTTT. This encodes CASSEAPRVGNTIYF.

V and J are TRBV7-8 and TRBJ2-7; 8 nucleotides match TRBD2. The V gene end was trimmed by 6 bases and the J gene end by 6 bases; junction bases not matched to a gene: 16. Germline V gene data show CDR1 as SGHVS and CDR2 as FQNEAQ. This CDR3 region has 16 residues. CDR3 in amino acids: CASRGGTGTRRAEQYF. The CDR3 DNA reads TGTGCCAGCAGGGGGGGTACCGGGACTAGACGGGCCGAGCAGTACTTC.

The chain joins TRBV6-7 to TRBJ2-7, with TRBD1 matching over 7 bases. TRBV6-7 is treated as an ORF (open reading frame) with a function not yet certain. V dropped 10 bases and J dropped 3; count of bases not matched to a gene: 12. CDR3 length: 14 residues. Written as DNA, the CDR3 is TGTGCCACCCCCCCCGACAGGGAGTTCTACGAGCAGTACTTC. Its protein product is CATPPDREFYEQYF.

The chain joins TRBV6-4 to TRBJ2-3; the D gene is possibly TRBD2 (6 bases). The CDR3 is 15 residues long. V lost 0 bases, J lost 0 bases, and 7 bases lay in between. Germline lookup yields CDR1 MRHNA and CDR2 SNTAGT. CDR3 coding DNA: TGTGCCAGCAGTGACTCGGGAGGCAGCACAGATACGCAGTATTTT. This codes for CASSDSGGSTDTQYF.

The chain uses TRBV3-1 (or the pseudogene TRBV3-2) and TRBJ2-3, with D perhaps TRBD2 (7 bases). Per germline, CDR1 LGHDT and CDR2 YNNKEL (reference sequence). V was pared by 1 base and J by 8 bases, with 19 bases between. This CDR3 region has 16 residues. In DNA, the CDR3 is TGTGCCAGCAGCCAAGCAACGGGGGGCGCGTGGGGTACGCAGTATTTT. Protein sequence: CASSQATGGAWGTQYF.

The chain carries TRBV9 and TRBJ2-7; no reliable D call. The V end was cut by 0 bases, the J end by 7 bases, with 11 bases between. The CDR3 length is 13 residues. CDR1 is SGDLS and CDR2 is YYNGEE in the germline V gene. DNA of the CDR3: TGTGCCAGCAGCGTAGTATCAGGAAAGGAGCAGTACTTC. It yields the protein CASSVVSGKEQYF.

The rearrangement links TRBV5-1 to TRBJ1-6; D ambiguous. Germline values: CDR1 SGHRS, CDR2 YFSETQ. The CDR3 has 14 amino acids. V gave up 4 bases and J gave up 10 bases, with 15 bases separating them. This CDR3 reads CASSPQTAGSPLHF. DNA for the CDR3: TGCGCCAGCAGCCCCCAGACCGCCGGATCACCCCTCCACTTT.

The CDR3 is CASTVRGDTGELFF. In DNA, the CDR3 is TGTGCCAGCACCGTAAGGGGGGACACCGGGGAGCTGTTTTTT. The chain is built from TRBV5-6 and TRBJ2-2; D could derive from TRBD1 or TRBD2 (6 bases each). Trimming left V 6 bases short and J 3 bases short, with 12 bases between. The V gene's germline CDR1 is SGHDT and CDR2 YYEEEE. The CDR3 contains 14 residues.

The chain recombines TRBV7-3 with TRBJ2-2; D perhaps matches TRBD1 (6 bases). The CDR3 loop spans 14 amino acids. Looked up from germline, CDR1 is SGHTA and CDR2 is FQGTGA. Trimming took off 5 bases at V and 7 bases at J, with 14 bases between the two ends. This chain's CDR3 is CASSPTGQVGELFF. In DNA form, the CDR3 reads TGTGCCAGCAGCCCAACAGGGCAGGTCGGGGAGCTGTTTTTT.

This clone appeared once. V usage is TRBV28 and J usage is TRBJ1-3; D gene uncertain. Germline V gene lookup returns CDR1 MDHEN and CDR2 SYDVKM. Trimming stripped 8 bases from V and 4 bases from J, with 9 bases between. CDR3 length equals 12 residues. This CDR3 reads CASRGAGNTIYF. The CDR3 coding sequence is TGTGCCAGCCGAGGAGCGGGAAACACCATATATTTT. The variable domain in full, completed from reference TRBV28 and TRBJ1-3, reads DVKVTQSSRYLVKRTGEKVFLECVQDMDHENMFWYRQDPGLGLRLIYFSYDVKMKEKGDIPEGYSVSREKKERFSLILESASTNQTSMYLCASRGAGNTIYFGEGSWLTVV.

The V gene is TRBV7-9, the J gene TRBJ1-5; D unclear. Trimming pared 3 bases from V and 4 bases from J, leaving 4 bases between. Germline V CDR1 and CDR2: SEHNR, FQNEAQ (reference sequence). This CDR3 has 12 residues. CDR3 protein: CASSFTNQPQHF. DNA of the CDR3: TGTGCCAGCAGCTTTACGAATCAGCCCCAGCATTTT.

The chain links TRBV28 to TRBJ1-4, with 9 bases lining up with TRBD1. The CDR3 consists of 17 residues. J lost 5 bases, V lost 0 bases, and 7 bases had no gene match. CDR1 is MDHEN and CDR2 is SYDVKM in the germline V gene. The CDR3 region has the DNA TGTGCCAGCAGTTTATGGATGGGGACAGGGCGAAATGAAAAACTGTTTTTT. It specifies CASSLWMGTGRNEKLFF.

The chain couples TRBV6-1 to TRBJ1-2; TRBD1 matches 8 bases. J gave up 7 bases and V 4 bases, and 17 bases lay outside the gene matches. Germline loops: CDR1 MNHNS, CDR2 SASEGT. The CDR3 length is 17 residues. The CDR3 region has the DNA TGTGCCAGCAGTGTAGTTTTAGGGAGACAGGGGATTGGTGGCTACACCTTC. This encodes CASSVVLGRQGIGGYTF.

The rearrangement links TRBV4-2 to TRBJ2-1; TRBD2 is a possible D gene (5 bases). The V end was cut by 4 bases, the J end by 5 bases, with 18 bases between. CDR3 size: 16 residues. CDR1 is LGHNA and CDR2 is YNFKEQ in the germline V gene. CDR3 sequence (DNA): TGTGCCAGCAGCCTTCGCCTAGAGGACTTCCACAATGAGCAGTTCTTC. It is translated as CASSLRLEDFHNEQFF.

CDR3 nucleotide sequence: TGTGCCAGCTCACCGATACAGGGCACTGAAGCTTTCTTT. This translates into CASSPIQGTEAFF. The rearrangement links TRBV18 to TRBJ1-1, with D possibly TRBD1 on 6 matching bases. Per germline, CDR1 KGHSH and CDR2 LQKENI. The CDR3 contains 13 residues. V lost 3 bases and J lost 4, with 9 bases in between. Full variable domain (missing parts from reference TRBV18 and TRBJ1-1): NAGVMQNPRHLVRRRGQEARLRCSPMKGHSHVYWYRQLPEEGLKFMVYLQKENIIDESGMPKERFSAEFPKEGPSILRIQQVVRGDSAAYFCASSPIQGTEAFFGQGTRLTVV.

The table lists this clone with a count of one. Here the CDR3 DNA reads TGTGCCACCAGCAGAGAAGGAGCGGGGCCCTACGAGCAGTACTTC. Translated: CATSREGAGPYEQYF. V gene TRBV15 combines with J gene TRBJ2-7; TRBD2 aligns across 7 bases. This CDR3 is built from 15 residues. Germline CDR1 LNHNV, CDR2 YYDKDF (reference sequence). Trimming cost V 0 bases and J 2 bases; bases outside gene matches: 4.

This sequence joins TRBV15 and TRBJ2-6; perhaps TRBD2 as D (5 bases). This CDR3 is 15 amino acids long. Germline V gene data show CDR1 as LNHNV and CDR2 as YYDKDF (reference sequence). V was clipped by 5 bases and J by 0 bases, with 8 bases between them. In DNA, the CDR3 is TGTGCCACCAGCGAGAGCGGCTCTGGGGCCAACGTCCTGACTTTC. It codes for CATSESGSGANVLTF.

The table lists this clone with a count of one. This chain links TRBV20-1 with TRBJ1-5; TRBD1 agrees at 8 bases. CDR3 length: 15 amino acids. Trimming at V came to 3 bases and at J to 2 bases, leaving 6 bases not matched to a gene. Per germline, CDR1 DFQATT and CDR2 SNEGSKA (reference sequence). The CDR3 sequence: CSASFPGQGNQPQHF. In DNA, the CDR3 is TGCAGTGCTAGTTTTCCGGGACAGGGCAATCAGCCCCAGCATTTT.

This clone was observed once. The V call is TRBV9, the J call TRBJ2-2; D gene unclear. Germline assignment: CDR1 SGDLS and CDR2 YYNGEE. The germline V and J ends were trimmed by 3 bases and 8 bases, with 20 bases remaining between them. This CDR3 is built from 16 residues. This CDR3 reads CASSALTNPRVGELFF. As DNA, the CDR3 is TGTGCCAGCAGCGCGTTAACAAACCCCCGCGTGGGGGAGCTGTTTTTT. Variable domain in full (rest from reference TRBV9 and TRBJ2-2): DSGVTQTPKHLITATGQRVTLRCSPRSGDLSVYWYQQSLDQGLQFLIQYYNGEERAKGNILERFSAQQFPDLHSELNLSSLELGDSALYFCASSALTNPRVGELFFGEGSRLTVL.